The clone carrying this TCR beta chain was detected ten times or more. V dropped 1 base and J dropped 7 bases, with 7 bases sitting between them. This CDR3 comprises 12 residues. These data are taken from a study of T-cell reconstitution after alpha-beta-depleted transplantation in children. Preparation of the TCRbeta library involved a method that used unique molecular identifiers. Using its own MiXCR run on the PCR reads, TCRdb lists one record per CDR3 protein. The sample yields about 360,000 distinct CDR3 sequences, less than 15% seen once. The source was PBMCs, collected from the stem cell graft. V and J are TRBV12-3 or TRBV12-4 and TRBJ1-1; TRBD1 might be the D (5 bases). The TCR originated in a human donor who donated a stem cell graft to a child with Fanconi anemia. The CDR3 region has the DNA TGTGCCAGCAGTTTAGAGGGGTTTGAAGCTTTCTTT. Its translation: CASSLEGFEAFF.